This is a list of T cell receptor beta chains from one sample in a study of CD8+CD57+ T cells in acquired aplastic anemia. TCRdb reprocessed the reads via MiXCR and lists one record per CDR3 protein. The repertoire consists of under 200,000 distinct CDR3 sequences, with roughly 45% occurring once and the leading ten covering 0.9% to 1.2%. Sequenced material: sorted CD4+, CD8+, or CD8+CD57+ T cells (not recorded which) from PBMCs. These receptors all come from a human donor in good health. The CDR3 runs from the conserved cysteine through the conserved F or W. Each record gives: J gene, V gene, D gene, CDR3 protein. D genes are given only for firm matches.

TRBJ1-3	TRBV20-1	NA	CSARPPEQGLSGNTIYF
TRBJ2-3	TRBV7-3	NA	CASSLYTRLPVTDTQYF
TRBJ2-3	TRBV7-3	NA	CASSRLSTDTQYF
TRBJ2-3	TRBV7-2	NA	CASSLSLATDTQYF
TRBJ1-1	TRBV2	TRBD1	CASSEVGQGSNTEAFF
TRBJ1-2	TRBV2	NA	CASSEGGLWGGYTF
TRBJ2-7	TRBV19	NA	CASSIAGNSYEQYF
TRBJ2-2	TRBV7-8	NA	CASSLKGTGELFF
TRBJ1-2	TRBV7-9	NA	CASSSTPKAYGYTF
TRBJ1-1	TRBV29-1	TRBD1	CSVEDRTNTEAFF
TRBJ1-1	TRBV7-6	NA	CASSSTGLWSMNTEAFF
TRBJ1-3	TRBV19	TRBD1	CASHVATGVGNTIYF
TRBJ1-2	TRBV9	TRBD1	CASSQDRGVYGYTF
TRBJ2-7	TRBV15	NA	CATSREDLTYGYEQYF
TRBJ2-1	TRBV20-1	TRBD1	CSASNRGVNEQFF
TRBJ2-7	TRBV5-5	TRBD1	CASSLGQGADYEQYF
TRBJ1-3	TRBV10-3	NA	CAISDDQGYTIYF
TRBJ2-5	TRBV12-3/TRBV12-4	NA	CASSLGTSGWETQYF
TRBJ1-5	TRBV5-6	NA	CASSLGWGDQHF
TRBJ2-7	TRBV19	NA	CASSLLTGAYEQYF
TRBJ1-2	TRBV24-1	NA	CATSGLVVDGYTF
TRBJ2-5	TRBV6-5	NA	CASSYTAGTETQYF
TRBJ2-7	TRBV7-8	NA	CASSRSGVGEYEQYF
TRBJ2-7	TRBV11-2	TRBD1	CASSPQGGQGVSYEQYF
TRBJ2-1	TRBV19	NA	CASSKVGNEQFF
TRBJ1-5	TRBV10-3	NA	CAISAGTNSNQPQHF
TRBJ2-7	TRBV18	TRBD1	CASSPTGQGPATKVYF
TRBJ2-3	TRBV10-3	TRBD2	CAISGPSGSTDTQYF
TRBJ1-5	TRBV2	TRBD1	CASRVTTGGKRPQHF
TRBJ2-7	TRBV20-1	NA	CSSVQSSSYEQYF
TRBJ1-4	TRBV7-8	NA	CASSFTRGVRDEKLFF
TRBJ2-7	TRBV10-3	NA	CASSEDQGTYEQYF
TRBJ2-7	TRBV24-1	TRBD1	CATSRRGSYEQYF
TRBJ1-1	TRBV27	NA	CASSLLDRTEAFF
TRBJ2-7	TRBV5-1	NA	CASSLGAVYEQYF
TRBJ1-2	TRBV10-3	NA	CAISEPSRDGYTF
TRBJ2-7	TRBV10-3	NA	CAISVQGYEQYF
TRBJ1-2	TRBV2	NA	CASTSQGGDYGYTF
TRBJ2-5	TRBV19	TRBD1	CASSVTGGETQYF
TRBJ2-7	TRBV12-3/TRBV12-4	TRBD2	CASSLTSGSVEQYF
TRBJ1-1	TRBV28	NA	CASSPFLVRTGTEAFF